This record concerns one T cell receptor beta chain sequence. Its antigen is not identified. Trimming pared 5 bases from V and 6 bases from J, leaving 10 bases between. The V gene's germline CDR1 is SGHTA and CDR2 FQGNSA. This CDR3 is built from 13 residues. The sample comes from a study of shared clonotypes between healthy human individuals. Whole-study results and caveats: On the whole, naive subsets had larger estimated richness than memory subsets had.

Profiling relied on immunoSEQ multiplex PCR, and the TCRdb table lists in-frame clones only, not all of them. Of about 340,000 clones listed, 70% to 75% were seen once; the top ten hold roughly 10%. Sequenced: memory CD4+ T cells sorted from blood. Subset specified: CD45RA-negative fraction. V is TRBV7-2 and J is TRBJ2-2; D call uncertain. The source is a man in his thirties or forties in good health. CDR3 nucleotides: TGTGCCAGCAGCCCCAACTCTGCCGGGGAGCTGTTTTTT. This translates into CASSPNSAGELFF.